This T cell receptor (beta chain) was identified during a study of T cells expressing NK-cell markers. Germline CDR1 and CDR2: SGHNT and YENEEA. CDR3 length: 14 residues. TCRdb reprocessed the 5' RACE reads and keeps a single row for each CDR3 protein, giving no DNA. The sample includes roughly 450,000 distinct CDR3 sequences. About this clonotype itself: Its antigen is not identified.

Findings and caveats of the study: The dominant NKG2C+ clonotypes represented roughly 1.0-7.5% of CD8+ T cells in 6 or 7 donors.

The clonotype was recovered from a woman aged 45-65 years in good health. Material: blood T cells: a sorted CD56 or NKG2C T cell subset, CD4+ or CD8+ T cells, or bulk PBMC T cells (not recorded which). The V and J genes are TRBV11-3 and TRBJ1-1; TCRdb selects TRBD1, and the lack of DNA leaves this call unchecked. The CDR3 spells CASSSRQGSPWAFF.